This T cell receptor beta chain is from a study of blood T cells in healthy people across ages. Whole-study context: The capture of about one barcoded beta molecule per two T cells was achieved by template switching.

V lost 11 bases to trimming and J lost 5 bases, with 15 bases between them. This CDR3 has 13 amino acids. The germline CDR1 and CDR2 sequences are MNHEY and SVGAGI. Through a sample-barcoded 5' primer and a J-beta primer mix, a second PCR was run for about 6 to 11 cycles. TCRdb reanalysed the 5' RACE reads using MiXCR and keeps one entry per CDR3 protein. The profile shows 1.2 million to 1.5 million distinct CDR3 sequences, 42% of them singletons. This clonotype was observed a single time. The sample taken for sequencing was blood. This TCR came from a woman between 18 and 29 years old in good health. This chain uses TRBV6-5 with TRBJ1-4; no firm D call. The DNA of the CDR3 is TGTGCCGCCCGGGCCAGTCAGAATGAAAAACTGTTTTTT. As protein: CAARASQNEKLFF.